The source of this T cell receptor beta chain is a study of regulatory T cells in long-lasting Graves disease (dated by TCRdb to 2020 to 2022). At the level of the whole study: Newly diagnosed Graves' disease patients had taken antithyroid drugs for less than 3 months. Peripheral blood TCR sequencing and RNA sequencing compared persistent Graves' disease patients with newly diagnosed Graves' disease patients. The study was conducted in China and was registered as a clinical trial. A total of about 35 samples underwent TCR sequencing, from roughly 13 patients with persistent Graves' disease and around 20 patients with newly diagnosed Graves' disease.

The sample's time point, from its label and the paper: newly diagnosed GD, antithyroid drugs for less than 3 months. For both TCR sequencing and RNA sequencing, RNA was extracted from PBMCs using TRIzol. The diagnosis of Graves' disease followed American Thyroid Association guidelines. Patients for the study were recruited at an endocrinology department in Xi'an, China. Each patient gave 9 to 10 milliliters of peripheral blood, collected in an EDTA anticoagulant tube. PBMCs were isolated by Ficoll Paque Plus density gradient separation without further T cell sorting. RNA quality was checked with an Agilent 2100 Bioanalyzer and agarose gel, and concentration with a NanoDrop 2000. Here is what the overall study found, with its caveats: Persistent disease showed preferential use of TRBV28, TRBJ1-2 and TRBJ2-5, whereas newly diagnosed disease favored TRBV20-1 and TRBJ2-1. Sequencing and analysis were limited to the TCR beta chain. A larger number of public clonotypes was shared among persistent patients (more than 2,500) than among newly diagnosed patients (roughly 930). Lower TCR Shannon entropy and fewer highly expanded clones were observed in persistent Graves' disease patients than in newly diagnosed patients, which suggested clonal expansion. The authors noted that the small sample size was a limitation that may lower accuracy. Peripheral blood alone was examined, since thyroid tissue, which constituted the primary lesion, could not be accessed.

The cysteine opens and the phenylalanine closes a CDR3 of 12 amino acids. Only the CDR3 portion is preserved as DNA: 36 bases, with reading frame beginning at the first base. A distance of 16 bases separates the germline ends of V and J, which lose 10 bases and 6 bases respectively. In the germline V gene, CDR1 corresponds to SNHLY and CDR2 to FYNNEI. There are many counts of this clonotype. Its antigen is unknown. A much larger clone lies one base from this, so it may be a read error. Library prep was done by multiplex PCR. Sequencer: Illumina HiSeq 4000. TCR beta libraries were built with iRepertoire HTBI primers and Arm-PCR amplification of CDR3 regions. PCR products were gel purified before sequencing. The paper's processing steps were these. Gene usage analysis of CDR3 amino acid clonotypes relied on the 60 to 65 TRBV and 15 or so TRBJ segments identified across samples. Filtered high-quality paired reads were merged into contigs using COPE and FqMerger. BLAST was used to align contigs to IMGT TRBV, TRBD and TRBJ reference genes, and CDR3 was defined according to IMGT. Highly expanded clones were defined as clonotypes with a frequency above 0.1%. Shannon entropy served as the measure of repertoire diversity, while the Gini coefficient captured V-J evenness. A clonotype found in more than one individual was treated as public. Clones were called with MiXCR by TCRdb after fastp trimmed the public reads at Q25, and only in-frame beta chains were retained. Rows with one shared CDR3 protein collapse into an entry with the most common genes and DNA. Clone size and V and J calls follow TCRdb, not the original study. The sample yields about half a million distinct CDR3 sequences; 9.5% to 15% were counted once. The top ten clonotypes cover roughly 9.3% of the sample.

This sample also appeared in a second study, on T cells in Graves' hyperthyroidism and ophthalmopathy. Drawing on the second study: Stable Graves' hyperthyroidism was defined as the absence of progression to ophthalmopathy over 18 months of follow-up. Hyperthyroidism patients were newly diagnosed, with disease duration under 2 months, and aged 18 to 65 years. The study excluded patients with uncontrolled infections, other autoimmune diseases, pregnancy or lactation. Diagnoses were based on clinical symptoms, serum thyroxine and TRAb, thyroid ultrasound and orbital computed tomography. For the first round of RT-PCR on the TCR CDR3, the HTBI primer set was used together with the Qiagen OneStep RT-PCR kit. Most expanded thyroid clonotypes (frequency above 0.001) were also detected in blood, a finding suggesting that blood repertoires may reflect thyroid immune responses. A 13 V-J signature model separated ophthalmopathy from stable hyperthyroidism, with approximately 87% sensitivity and about 81% specificity in cross-validation and 80%/75% in testing. During validation, the model predicted progression to ophthalmopathy a median of approximately 7 months ahead of onset, with around 71% sensitivity and 72.22% specificity. To identify distinguishing TCR V-J signatures, a discovery cohort of roughly 100 patients was used, comprising 40 to 45 with Graves' ophthalmopathy and 57 with stable Graves' hyperthyroidism. Whether ophthalmopathy could be predicted prospectively was tested in an independent validation cohort made up of roughly 20 hyperthyroidism patients plus 17 patients who later progressed to ophthalmopathy. The approximately 90 discovery patients were randomly split 7:3 into training and test sets. Thyroid tissue and blood T-cell repertoires from six Graves' hyperthyroidism patients were also compared in the study. Following sampling, methimazole starting at 30 mg daily was given to hyperthyroidism patients, and high-dose intravenous methylprednisolone was given to ophthalmopathy patients. A second multiplex PCR round built the libraries, followed by size selection and purification. Paired-end sequencing of the libraries was performed with 100 bp reads on an Illumina HiSeq2000. SOAPnuke was used to process the raw data, with reads discarded if the reads contained adapters or uncalled bases, had a mean Phred below 15, or lacked an exact constant-primer or identifier match. COPE v1.2.5 was used to merge the high-quality paired reads, and each unique nucleotide sequence was defined as a clonotype. MiTCR v1.1 was used to align clonotypes to the IMGT TRBV, TRBD and TRBJ reference segments. The analysis included only V-J combinations with a frequency above 0.0001, which together covered 99.2% of the repertoires. A TCS score was defined as the ratio between F50 (clonal expansion) and ExV (chaos), using BLOSUM62-based TCRdist between CDR3 peptides within each V-J. Welch's t-statistics and random forest reduced around 520 V-J features to 13, which were used in a naive Bayes classifier (R e1071). No statistical method was used to set the sample size in advance, and investigators knew the group allocation. The paper reports TCR Vbeta CDR3 sequencing of some 140 peripheral blood samples: fewer than 50 ophthalmopathy, roughly 80 hyperthyroidism and around 17 progressor patients.

This specimen consisted of peripheral blood mononuclear cells (PBMCs), obtained at new diagnosis, from a patient treated with antithyroid drugs. The clonotype was recovered from a woman aged 30 to 39 with Graves disease. Donor details come from another sample of the same person, matched by shared clones. The V and J segments used are TRBV2 and TRBJ2-7; the D segment is perhaps TRBD1 or TRBD2, each sharing 5 matched bases. The CDR3 region reads CATIETEGEQYF. Read as DNA, the sequence is TGTGCCACCATAGAGACAGAGGGCGAGCAGTACTTC. The entire variable domain, with the stretches around the CDR3 drawn from the reference TRBV2 and TRBJ2-7 proteins, is EPEVTQTPSHQVTQMGQEVILRCVPISNHLYFYWYRQILGQKVEFLVSFYNNEISEKSEIFDDQFSVERPDGSNFTLKIRSTKLEDSAMYFCATIETEGEQYFGPGTRLTVT.